These 27 T cell receptor beta chains were sequenced from one sample in a study of cytomegalovirus exposure and HLA in healthy donors. PCR used 60 Vbeta primers and 13 Jbeta primers. TCRdb's copy holds only in-frame clones and misses some; the assay was immunoSEQ multiplex PCR. The repertoire holds approximately 84,000 clones, with around 78% as singletons. Material: PBMCs. These receptor sequences come from a male donor in good health and CMV-seropositive.

To note about this clone: This sample also contains other DNA sequences that code for the same CDR3. The chain has TRBV6-5 and TRBJ2-1; D remains unclear. Germline V gene sequence: CDR1 MNHEY, CDR2 SVGAGI. This CDR3 has 14 residues. V dropped 4 bases and J dropped 1 base, with 8 bases sitting between them. CDR3 nucleotide sequence: TGTGCCAGCAGTTCCTCCAGTTCCTACAATGAGCAGTTCTTC. This codes for CASSSSSSYNEQFF.

The chain links TRBV28 to TRBJ2-7, with TRBD1 matching 9 bases. Germline trimming cut 7 bases from V and 1 base from J; bases unmatched to any gene: 8. CDR3 length: 15 amino acids. CDR1 MDHEN and CDR2 SYDVKM come from the germline V gene. The CDR3 DNA sequence: TGTGCCAGCACAACGCCGGGACAGGGTTCCTACGAGCAGTACTTC. Its protein is CASTTPGQGSYEQYF.

This chain uses TRBV28 with TRBJ1-5; 7 bases are a match to TRBD1. The J segment lost 4 bases and the V segment lost 2 bases, leaving 8 bases of the junction unmatched. CDR1 is MDHEN, CDR2 SYDVKM, per germline. The CDR3 is 16 residues long. This CDR3 is CASSLDSWTGNQPQHF. The DNA for the CDR3 is TGTGCCAGCAGTTTAGATTCATGGACAGGTAATCAGCCCCAGCATTTT.

The CDR3 DNA follows: TGCGCCAGCTCGAGGCTGGGGAACACTGAAGCTTTCTTT. It translates to CASSRLGNTEAFF. The chain recombines TRBV5-1 with TRBJ1-1, with D unclear. Per germline, CDR1 SGHRS and CDR2 YFSETQ. This CDR3 spans 13 amino acids. Trimming stripped 7 bases from V and 1 base from J, with 11 bases between.

The DNA for the CDR3 is TGTGCCACCAGCAGAGTGCAGGGGGCGAGGGCAGATACGCAGTATTTT. Residues: CATSRVQGARADTQYF. J is TRBJ2-3 and V is TRBV15; 8 positions match TRBD1. After removal of 1 base from V and 4 bases from J, the junction contained 7 bases not matched to a gene. Germline values: CDR1 LNHNV, CDR2 YYDKDF (reference sequence). The CDR3 spans 16 residues.

V usage is TRBV7-3 and J usage is TRBJ2-2; D is ambiguous. This CDR3 has 13 residues. Germline CDR1 and CDR2: SGHTA and FQGTGA. Trimming cost V 5 bases and J 2 bases, with 6 bases left between them. The CDR3 DNA sequence: TGTGCCAGCAGCACTGCAAACACCGGGGAGCTGTTTTTT. Protein product: CASSTANTGELFF.

As for this clone: At one boundary the junction diverges from the germline segment, which might be a read error. The genes are TRBV7-3 and TRBJ2-1; D is unclear. Looked up from germline, CDR1 is SGHTA and CDR2 is FQGTGA. This CDR3 contains 14 residues. Here the CDR3 DNA reads TGTTCCAGCCGCCCGGAGCGCTCCTACAATGAGCAGTTCTTC. Encoded protein: CSSRPERSYNEQFF.

The chain uses TRBV5-4 and TRBJ2-3; D is unresolved. Germline values: CDR1 SGHNT, CDR2 YYREEE (reference sequence). There are 12 residues in the CDR3. V was trimmed by 0 bases and J by 6 bases, leaving 5 bases between them. The CDR3 coding sequence is TGTGCCAGCAGCTTGGCGTATGATACGCAGTATTTT. It encodes CASSLAYDTQYF.

This chain links TRBV28 with TRBJ2-7; D remains ambiguous. Between the trimmed V and J ends, which lost 6 bases and 12 bases, there was a span of 21 bases. This CDR3 contains 13 residues. Per the germline V gene, CDR1 is MDHEN and CDR2 is SYDVKM. The CDR3 is CASSNTISPSGYF. CDR3 DNA sequence: TGTGCCAGCAGCAACACGATTTCCCCCTCTGGGTACTTC.

This clone was observed once. The chain has TRBV5-1 and TRBJ2-7; 11 positions match TRBD2. This CDR3 has 15 residues. Germline CDR1 SGHRS, CDR2 YFSETQ. Trimming cost V 0 bases and J 2 bases; bases outside gene matches: 1. This CDR3 is CASSLELAGAYEQYF. The CDR3, as DNA: TGCGCCAGCAGCTTGGAACTAGCGGGAGCCTACGAGCAGTACTTC.

This rearrangement joins TRBV19 to TRBJ2-7; 13 bases match TRBD2. CDR1 and CDR2 (germline): LNHDA, SQIVND (reference sequence). Trimming at V came to 5 bases and at J to 3 bases, leaving 7 bases not matched to a gene. The CDR3 consists of 16 residues. The chain's CDR3 is CASSSGLAGDRYEQYF. CDR3 DNA: TGTGCCAGTAGTTCCGGACTAGCGGGGGATCGCTACGAGCAGTACTTC. Full variable domain (outside the CDR3, taken from reference TRBV19 and TRBJ2-7): DGGITQSPKYLFRKEGQNVTLSCEQNLNHDAMYWYRQDPGQGLRLIYYSQIVNDFQKGDIAEGYSVSREKKESFPLTVTSAQKNPTAFYLCASSSGLAGDRYEQYFGPGTRLTVT.

This clone was counted once. The chain uses TRBV4-2 and TRBJ2-7; TRBD2 is a possible D gene (5 bases). Trimming took off 4 bases at V and 0 bases at J, with 13 bases between the two ends. CDR3 length: 15 residues. Germline V gives CDR1 LGHNA, CDR2 YNFKEQ. The DNA of the CDR3 is TGTGCCAGCAGCCTCCGAGTTGGAGGCTCCTACGAGCAGTACTTC. This codes for CASSLRVGGSYEQYF.

The gene calls are TRBV28 and TRBJ1-5, with D maybe TRBD1 (6 bases). V was trimmed by 2 bases and J by 5 bases, leaving 13 bases between them. The CDR3 contains 15 residues. CDR1 is MDHEN, CDR2 SYDVKM, per germline. In nucleotides, the CDR3 is TGTGCCAGCAGTTTAGACACCCAGGGGTATCAGCCCCAGCATTTT. Translating gives CASSLDTQGYQPQHF.

Here the CDR3 reads CASSPGRLDGYTF. CDR3 DNA sequence: TGTGCCAGCTCACCAGGGCGTCTTGATGGCTACACCTTC. The rearrangement uses TRBV18 and TRBJ1-2; D ambiguous. The CDR3 runs to 13 residues. V was clipped by 2 bases and J by 6 bases, with 10 bases between them. Germline V gene sequence: CDR1 KGHSH, CDR2 LQKENI.

This chain joins TRBV19 and TRBJ2-7; 7 bases align to TRBD2. The CDR3 has 12 residues. V lost 4 bases and J lost 7; bases outside the gene matches: 4. CDR1 LNHDA and CDR2 SQIVND come from the germline V gene (reference sequence). CDR3 sequence (DNA): TGTGCCAGTAGTAGATACGGGGGGGAGCAGTACTTC. It translates to CASSRYGGEQYF.

This chain's CDR3 is CASSVGHGRVTGELFF. The CDR3, as DNA: TGTGCCAGCAGCGTAGGTCACGGCAGGGTCACCGGGGAGCTGTTTTTT. The gene calls are TRBV9 and TRBJ2-2, with D perhaps matching TRBD1 (5 bases). The germline CDR1 and CDR2 sequences are SGDLS and YYNGEE. This CDR3 is 16 amino acids long. Trimming took off 0 bases at V and 4 bases at J, with 13 bases between the two ends.

In DNA, the CDR3 is TGTGCCAGCAGGGCTAGCGGCTCTAACACAGATACGCAGTATTTT. Translation: CASRASGSNTDTQYF. V is TRBV6-5 and J is TRBJ2-3; 7 bases line up with TRBD2. The ends lost 6 bases at V and 2 bases at J; junction bases unmatched: 8. Germline lookup yields CDR1 MNHEY and CDR2 SVGAGI. The CDR3 contains 15 residues.

This rearrangement joins TRBV2 to TRBJ1-5; weak D call: TRBD1 (6 bases). Germline CDR1 and CDR2: SNHLY and FYNNEI. V was shortened by 8 bases and J by 6 bases, with 20 bases between the two germline ends. CDR3 size: 15 residues. Written as DNA, the CDR3 is TGTGCCAGCGCGGGGGAGGGGGGCGGTTTTCAGCCCCAGCATTTT. It specifies CASAGEGGGFQPQHF.

This sequence joins TRBV10-2 and TRBJ2-7; maybe TRBD1 (6 bases). Between the trimmed V and J ends, which lost 6 bases and 3 bases, there was a span of 18 bases. The CDR3 loop spans 15 amino acids. Germline assignment: CDR1 WSHSY and CDR2 SAAADI. The CDR3 bases are TGCGCCAGCAGGGAACGAACAGGGTACTACTACGAGCAGTACTTC. This gives the protein CASRERTGYYYEQYF.

The chain employs TRBV28 and TRBJ1-5, with unresolved D. Germline assignment: CDR1 MDHEN and CDR2 SYDVKM. This CDR3 is built from 18 residues. With 3 bases removed from V and 0 bases from J, the gap between germline ends came to 18 bases. The CDR3 sequence: CASSLKFYNQLSNQPQHF. The CDR3 DNA is TGTGCCAGCAGTTTGAAGTTTTATAATCAACTTAGCAATCAGCCCCAGCATTTT.

The chain carries TRBV7-9 and TRBJ1-2, with 7 nucleotides matching TRBD1. With V trimmed by 6 bases and J by 4 bases, 8 bases remained unmatched. The CDR3 extends over 14 amino acids. Germline-derived CDR1 and CDR2 are SEHNR and FQNEAQ (reference sequence). Here the CDR3 reads CASRKGAEVYGYTF. The DNA for the CDR3 is TGTGCCAGCAGGAAGGGGGCTGAGGTCTATGGCTACACCTTC. The whole variable domain, remainder taken from reference TRBV7-9 and TRBJ1-2, is DTGVSQNPRHKITKRGQNVTFRCDPISEHNRLYWYRQTLGQGPEFLTYFQNEAQLEKSRLLSDRFSAERPKGSFSTLEIQRTEQGDSAMYLCASRKGAEVYGYTFGSGTRLTVV.

The chain employs TRBV4-1 and TRBJ2-1; D is uncertain. Trimming shortened V by 3 bases and J by 6 bases, and 18 bases separated the two germline ends. CDR1 is MGHRA, CDR2 YSYEKL, per germline. CDR3 length: 16 residues. This CDR3 is CASSHAAGFLFNEQFF. In DNA, the CDR3 is TGCGCCAGCAGCCATGCAGCAGGTTTTCTTTTCAATGAGCAGTTCTTC.

This sequence joins TRBV7-9 and TRBJ2-6, with TRBD1 identical over 7 bases. The J segment lost 4 bases and the V segment lost 1 base, leaving 7 bases of the junction unmatched. This CDR3 contains 17 residues. Germline V gene sequence: CDR1 SEHNR, CDR2 FQNEAQ (reference sequence). In DNA form, the CDR3 reads TGTGCCAGCAGCTTAGGAGGGGGCAGGGCCGGGGCCAACGTCCTGACTTTC. Translating it yields CASSLGGGRAGANVLTF.

V usage is TRBV19 and J usage is TRBJ2-1, with 10 bases aligning to TRBD2. This CDR3 has 18 residues. V was pared by 1 base and J by 5 bases, with 11 bases of the junction left unmatched. Germline loops: CDR1 LNHDA, CDR2 SQIVND (reference sequence). CDR3 nucleotides: TGTGCCAGTAGTATAGTCCCGTTGACTAGCGGGTATAACAATGAGCAGTTCTTC. It is translated as CASSIVPLTSGYNNEQFF.

The genes are TRBV30 and TRBJ1-4; D remains unclear. Germline V lookup: CDR1 GTSNPN, CDR2 SVGIG (reference sequence). The CDR3 contains 13 residues. V dropped 0 bases and J dropped 7 bases, with 9 bases sitting between them. The CDR3 DNA sequence: TGTGCCTGGAGTGTTCAACCGGGTGAAAAACTGTTTTTT. It encodes CAWSVQPGEKLFF.

The V call is TRBV7-9, the J call TRBJ2-7; 9 bases are shared with TRBD2. This CDR3 region has 16 residues. Unmatched junction bases numbered 7, after V lost 2 bases and J lost 2 bases. Per germline, CDR1 SEHNR and CDR2 FQNEAQ (reference sequence). The CDR3 DNA sequence: TGTGCCAGCAGCTTAATTTGGCAGCGGGGGGCCTACGAGCAGTACTTC. It is translated as CASSLIWQRGAYEQYF.

This clone was counted a single time. This chain connects TRBV18 to TRBJ2-5; TRBD2 matches 9 bases. J was trimmed by 4 bases and V by 1 base; bases with no gene match: 7. CDR3 length: 16 amino acids. The V gene's germline CDR1 is KGHSH and CDR2 LQKENI. The CDR3 DNA is TGTGCCAGCTCACCACATAATAGCGGGAGTGGAGAGACCCAGTACTTC. As protein: CASSPHNSGSGETQYF.